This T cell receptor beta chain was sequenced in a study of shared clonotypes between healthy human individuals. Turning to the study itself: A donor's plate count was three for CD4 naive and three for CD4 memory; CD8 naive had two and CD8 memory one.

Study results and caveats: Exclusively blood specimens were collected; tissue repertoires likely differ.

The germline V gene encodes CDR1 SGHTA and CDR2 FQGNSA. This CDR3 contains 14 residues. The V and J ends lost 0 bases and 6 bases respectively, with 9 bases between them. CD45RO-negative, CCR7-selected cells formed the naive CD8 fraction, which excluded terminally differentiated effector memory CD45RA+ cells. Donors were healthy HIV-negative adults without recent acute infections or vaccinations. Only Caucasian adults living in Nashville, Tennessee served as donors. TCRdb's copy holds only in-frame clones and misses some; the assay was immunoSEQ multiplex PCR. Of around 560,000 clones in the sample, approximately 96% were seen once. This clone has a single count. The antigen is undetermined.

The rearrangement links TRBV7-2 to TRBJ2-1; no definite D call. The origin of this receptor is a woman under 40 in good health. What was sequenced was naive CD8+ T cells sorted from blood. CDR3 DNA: TGTGCCAGCAGCTTAGCAGGGTTCGGCAATGAGCAGTTCTTC. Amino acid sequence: CASSLAGFGNEQFF.